The 7 T cell receptor beta chains below come from one sample, sequenced in a study of regulatory T cells in long-lasting Graves disease. Through Arm-PCR of CDR3 regions and iRepertoire HTBI primers, TCR beta libraries were built. TCRdb used MiXCR to reprocess the multiplex PCR reads, holding one entry per CDR3 protein. The sample carries 200,000 to 300,000 distinct CDR3 sequences, roughly 21% recorded once. Time point described: newly diagnosed GD, antithyroid drugs for less than 3 months. Scientists built the TCR library using RNA that was extracted from PBMCs. Sequencing used peripheral blood mononuclear cells (PBMCs), obtained at new diagnosis, from a patient treated with antithyroid drugs. All receptors derive from a female donor with Graves disease.

This clonotype has ten or more counts. This chain links TRBV5-1 with TRBJ2-5, with 10 bases matching TRBD2. CDR1 SGHRS and CDR2 YFSETQ come from the germline V gene. CDR3 length: 16 amino acids. After removal of 1 base from V and 7 bases from J, the junction contained 10 bases not matched to a gene. Here the CDR3 DNA reads TGCGCCAGCAGCTTGATGCCAGCGGGAGGGGAGGTGACCCAGTACTTC. Protein sequence: CASSLMPAGGEVTQYF.

This clonotype was counted at least ten times. The chain carries TRBV28 and TRBJ1-6; TRBD1 is a possible D gene (5 bases). This CDR3 is built from 15 residues. Germline V lookup: CDR1 MDHEN, CDR2 SYDVKM. Trimming took off 4 bases at V and 5 bases at J, with 12 bases between the two ends. The CDR3 DNA sequence: TGTGCCAGCAGTTCGAGCAGGGTGAATAATTCACCCCTCCACTTT. This sequence encodes CASSSSRVNNSPLHF.

This clonotype has ten or more counts. The chain combines TRBV6-5 with TRBJ1-2, with 7 bases fitting TRBD1. The V gene end was trimmed by 4 bases and the J gene end by 3 bases; junction bases not matched to a gene: 11. The CDR3 sequence is 16 residues long. Germline CDR1 and CDR2: MNHEY and SVGAGI. DNA for the CDR3: TGTGCCAGCAGTTTCATAACTAGGGGGCCTGACTATGGCTACACCTTC. Translated: CASSFITRGPDYGYTF.

This clonotype was recorded a few times. Relative to the germline gene, one junction end is altered; a read error may explain this. Here the CDR3 DNA reads TGTGCCACAAGTGGGGGGCCAACCTACGAGCAGTACTTC. Protein sequence: CATSGGPTYEQYF. The chain employs TRBV24-1 and TRBJ2-7, with D possibly being TRBD1 or TRBD2 (6 bases each). The CDR3 sequence is 13 residues long. Germline CDR1 is KGHDR and CDR2 is SFDVKD.

This clonotype was counted at least ten times. This chain joins TRBV7-2 and TRBJ1-4; D perhaps matches TRBD1 (6 bases). Germline CDR1 reads SGHTA; CDR2 reads FQGNSA. CDR3 length: 15 residues. Trimming removed 1 base from V and 7 bases from J, with 13 bases in between. DNA of the CDR3: TGTGCCAGCAGCTTAGACCCCGGGGGCGGTGAAAAACTGTTTTTT. Its translation: CASSLDPGGGEKLFF.

Concerning this clonotype itself: Given the absence of the conserved phenylalanine or tryptophan at the CDR3 end, a read error is likely. The genes are TRBV12-3 or TRBV12-4 and TRBJ2-3; 13 bases match TRBD2. The CDR3 is made up of 18 amino acids. The trim removed 4 bases at V and 3 bases at J, leaving 10 bases unmatched. The CDR3, as DNA: TGTGCCAGCAGTTCCGGACTAGCGGGAGTGGCTAGTACAGATACGCAGTATCTT. This gives the protein CASSSGLAGVASTDTQYL.

The chain combines TRBV4-3 with TRBJ2-4, with D perhaps TRBD1 (6 bases). The germline V gene has CDR1 LGHNA and CDR2 YSLEER. The V and J ends lost 3 bases and 0 bases respectively, with 15 bases between them. CDR3 length: 17 residues. The CDR3 DNA sequence: TGCGCCAGCAGCCAGCTATGGACAGAGACAGCCAAAAACATTCAGTACTTC. Translating gives CASSQLWTETAKNIQYF.